The sequence of this TCR beta chain was determined in a study of T cell changes during pregnancy in multiple sclerosis (dated by TCRdb to between 2019 and 2020). Looking at the study overall: In women with multiple sclerosis, the researchers looked at how the T cell repertoire shifted as pregnancy progressed.

In the case of this clone: No cognate antigen has been identified for it. One base away there is no much larger clone; base qualities are not given.

Library creation used the immunoSEQ multiplex PCR assay. This is the immuneACCESS table as TCRdb keeps it, with only in-frame sequences that have V and J called. A part of the clones is gone; compared with another copy, unresolved V genes explain less than half, and the rest is unexplained. The table for this sample lists about 92,000 clones; over 80% of them were counted only once. Roughly 2.7% of the sample lies in the top ten. The CDR3 starts with the cysteine, ends with the phenylalanine, and has 12 residues. Only the CDR3 DNA stays, 36 bases, in frame from base 1. CDR1 and CDR2, per the germline V gene, are SGHRS and YFSETQ. V is cut back by 2 bases and J by 5 bases, with 1 base in the junction unmatched.

Specimen: peripheral blood, collected in the first trimester of pregnancy. The rearrangement joined TRBV5-1 to TRBJ2-7, with 7 middle bases fitting TRBD1. The TCR originated in a female donor with multiple sclerosis, enrolled in a pregnancy study. The sequenced DNA: TGCGCCAGCAGCTTCAGGGGGAACGAGCAGTACTTC. Translated, this gives CASSFRGNEQYF.